The present entry profiles one T cell receptor (beta chain) with its context. This specimen belongs to a study of T cells in Graves' hyperthyroidism and ophthalmopathy. The diagnoses drew upon clinical symptoms, serum thyroxine and TRAb, thyroid ultrasound and orbital computed tomography. Germline V gives CDR1 SGHTA, CDR2 FQGNSA. The V and J ends lost 3 bases and 12 bases, in that order; junction bases with no gene match: 13. The CDR3 extends over 14 amino acids. Amplified TCR beta CDR3 regions derived from RNA transcripts. A first-round RT-PCR of the TCR CDR3 used the HTBI primer set. MiXCR, run by TCRdb on the multiplex PCR reads, gives a single entry per CDR3 protein. The repertoire consists of roughly 500,000 distinct CDR3 sequences, with 40% to 50% occurring once and the leading ten covering about two fifths.

The chain is built from TRBV7-2 and TRBJ1-2; TRBD1 matches 7 bases. Sequencing used peripheral blood or thyroid tissue (not recorded which). This receptor was identified in an adult woman with Graves' disease, either hyperthyroidism or ophthalmopathy (not recorded which). CDR3 in DNA: TGTGCCAGCAGCTTGGGGGAAGGGGGCTCTGGAAACACCTTC. It translates to CASSLGEGGSGNTF. Supplemented by reference TRBV7-2 and TRBJ1-2, the full variable domain reads GAGVSQSPSNKVTEKGKDVELRCDPISGHTALYWYRQSLGQGLEFLIYFQGNSAPDKSGLPSDRFSAERTGGSVSTLTIQRTQQEDSAVYLCASSLGEGGSGNTFGSGTRLTVV.